This TCR beta chain derives from a study of blood T cell repertoires in COVID-19. The CDR3 spans 13 residues. Germline V CDR1 and CDR2: MNHEY, SVGAGI. Trimming removed 8 bases from V and 4 bases from J, with 11 bases in between. Sequencing used immunoSEQ multiplex PCR; TCRdb keeps in-frame clones, though not all of them. This table has about 220,000 clones, about 79% appearing once. The chain recombines TRBV6-5 with TRBJ2-2; D gene uncertain. This sequence was found in a woman aged 60-75 years who had recovered from COVID-19. Sequencing was performed on PBMCs or T cells enriched from blood (not recorded which). CDR3 loop: CASRSPGTGELFF. CDR3 nucleotides: TGTGCCAGCCGGTCCCCGGGCACCGGGGAGCTGTTTTTT.